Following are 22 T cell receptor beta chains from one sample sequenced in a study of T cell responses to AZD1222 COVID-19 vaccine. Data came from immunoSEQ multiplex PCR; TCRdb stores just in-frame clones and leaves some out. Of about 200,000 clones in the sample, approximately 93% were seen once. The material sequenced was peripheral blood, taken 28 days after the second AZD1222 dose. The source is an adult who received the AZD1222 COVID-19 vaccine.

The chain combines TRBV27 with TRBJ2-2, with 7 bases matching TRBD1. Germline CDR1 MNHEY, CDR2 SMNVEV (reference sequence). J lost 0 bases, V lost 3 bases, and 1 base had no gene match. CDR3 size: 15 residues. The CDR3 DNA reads TGTGCCAGCAGTTTCGGGACAGCGAACACCGGGGAGCTGTTTTTT. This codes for CASSFGTANTGELFF.

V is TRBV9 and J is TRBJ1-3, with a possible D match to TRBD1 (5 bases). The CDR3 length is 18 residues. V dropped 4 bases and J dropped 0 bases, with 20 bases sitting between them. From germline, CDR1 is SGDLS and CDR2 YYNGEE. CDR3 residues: CASSSRGDFPNSGNTIYF. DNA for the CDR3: TGTGCCAGCAGCTCCCGGGGGGACTTCCCAAACTCTGGAAACACCATATATTTT.

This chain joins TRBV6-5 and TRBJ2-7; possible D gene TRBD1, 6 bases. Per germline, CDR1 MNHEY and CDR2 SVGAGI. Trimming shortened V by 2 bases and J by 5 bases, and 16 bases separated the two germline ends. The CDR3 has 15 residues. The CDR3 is CASSYTGGRGHEQYF. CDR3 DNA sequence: TGTGCCAGCAGTTACACGGGTGGCAGGGGACACGAGCAGTACTTC.

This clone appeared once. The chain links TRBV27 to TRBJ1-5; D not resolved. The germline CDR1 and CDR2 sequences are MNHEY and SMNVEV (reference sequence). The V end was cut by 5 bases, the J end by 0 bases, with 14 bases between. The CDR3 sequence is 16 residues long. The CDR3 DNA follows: TGTGCCAGCAGTCCCATTCCAGGCCTTAGCAATCAGCCCCAGCATTTT. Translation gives CASSPIPGLSNQPQHF.

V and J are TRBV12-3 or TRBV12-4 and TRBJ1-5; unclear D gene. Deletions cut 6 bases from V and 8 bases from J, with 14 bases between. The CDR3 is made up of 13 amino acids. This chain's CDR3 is CASSQTTLEPQHF. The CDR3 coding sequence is TGTGCCAGCAGCCAGACAACTCTAGAGCCCCAGCATTTT.

The CDR3 loop reads CASSQGTARATQYF. CDR3 DNA: TGTGCCAGCAGCCAAGGCACAGCAAGAGCGACCCAGTACTTC. The chain joins TRBV14 to TRBJ2-5; D is ambiguous. Trimming cost V 1 base and J 7 bases, with 13 bases left between them. The CDR3 is made up of 14 amino acids. In germline, CDR1 is SGHDN, CDR2 FVKESK.

CDR3 bases: TGTGCCAGCAGCTCCCTGGGGAGGACTTTCTTT. Protein product: CASSSLGRTFF. The rearrangement links TRBV13 to TRBJ1-1, with D hard to call. CDR1 PRHDT and CDR2 FYEKMQ come from the germline V gene (reference sequence). Trimming removed 4 bases from V and 12 bases from J, with 12 bases in between. CDR3 size: 11 residues.

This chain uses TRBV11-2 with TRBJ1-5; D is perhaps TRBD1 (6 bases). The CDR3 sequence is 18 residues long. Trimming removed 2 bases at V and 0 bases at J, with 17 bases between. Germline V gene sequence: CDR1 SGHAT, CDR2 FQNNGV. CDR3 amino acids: CASSLWTELNFSNQPQHF. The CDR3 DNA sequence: TGTGCCAGCAGCTTATGGACAGAACTTAATTTTAGCAATCAGCCCCAGCATTTT. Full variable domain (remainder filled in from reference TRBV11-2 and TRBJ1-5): EAGVAQSPRYKIIEKRQSVAFWCNPISGHATLYWYQQILGQGPKLLIQFQNNGVVDDSQLPKDRFSAERLKGVDSTLKIQPAKLEDSAVYLCASSLWTELNFSNQPQHFGDGTRLSIL.

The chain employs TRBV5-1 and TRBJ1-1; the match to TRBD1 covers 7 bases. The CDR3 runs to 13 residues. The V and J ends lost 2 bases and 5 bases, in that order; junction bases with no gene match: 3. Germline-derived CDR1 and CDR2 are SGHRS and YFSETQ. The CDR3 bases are TGCGCCAGCAGCTTAACAGGGGAGACTGAAGCTTTCTTT. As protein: CASSLTGETEAFF.

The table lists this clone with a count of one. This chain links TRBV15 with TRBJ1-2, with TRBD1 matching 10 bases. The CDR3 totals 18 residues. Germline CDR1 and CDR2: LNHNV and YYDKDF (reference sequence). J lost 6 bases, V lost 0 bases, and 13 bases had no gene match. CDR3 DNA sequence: TGTGCCACCAGCAGAGACCACTCCGGGACAGGGGTAAGAGATGGCTACACCTTC. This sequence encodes CATSRDHSGTGVRDGYTF.

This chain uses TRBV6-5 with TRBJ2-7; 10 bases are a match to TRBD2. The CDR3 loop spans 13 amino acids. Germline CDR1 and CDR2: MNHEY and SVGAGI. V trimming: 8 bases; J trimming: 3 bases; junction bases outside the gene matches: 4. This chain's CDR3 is CASRASGGYEQYF. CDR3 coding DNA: TGTGCCAGCCGGGCTAGCGGGGGCTACGAGCAGTACTTC.

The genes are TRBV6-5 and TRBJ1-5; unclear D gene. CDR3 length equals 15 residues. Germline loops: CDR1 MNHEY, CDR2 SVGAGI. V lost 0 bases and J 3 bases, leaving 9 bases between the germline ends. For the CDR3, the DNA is TGTGCCAGCAGTTACTCAGGGCGCCCCAATCAGCCCCAGCATTTT. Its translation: CASSYSGRPNQPQHF.

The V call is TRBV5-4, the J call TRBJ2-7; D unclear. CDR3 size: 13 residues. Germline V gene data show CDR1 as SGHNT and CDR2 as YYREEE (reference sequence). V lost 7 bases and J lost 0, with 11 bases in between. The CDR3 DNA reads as TGTGCCAGCCGAGTTCCAGGCTCCTACGAGCAGTACTTC. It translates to CASRVPGSYEQYF.

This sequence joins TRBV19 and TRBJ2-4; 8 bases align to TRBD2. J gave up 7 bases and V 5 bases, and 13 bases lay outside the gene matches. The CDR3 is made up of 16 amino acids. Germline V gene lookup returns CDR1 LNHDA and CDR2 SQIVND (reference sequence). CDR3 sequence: CASSPRGERGTNIQYF. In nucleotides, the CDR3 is TGTGCCAGTAGTCCCCGGGGGGAGCGGGGGACGAACATTCAGTACTTC.

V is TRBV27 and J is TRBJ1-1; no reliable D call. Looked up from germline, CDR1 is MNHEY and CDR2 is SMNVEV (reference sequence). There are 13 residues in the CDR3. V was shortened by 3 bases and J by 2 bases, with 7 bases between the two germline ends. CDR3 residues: CASSFERNTEAFF. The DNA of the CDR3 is TGTGCCAGCAGTTTTGAAAGAAACACTGAAGCTTTCTTT.

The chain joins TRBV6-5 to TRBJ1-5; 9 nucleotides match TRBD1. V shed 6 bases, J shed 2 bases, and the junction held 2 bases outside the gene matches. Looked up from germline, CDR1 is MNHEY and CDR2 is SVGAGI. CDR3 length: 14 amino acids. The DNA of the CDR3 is TGTGCCAGCAGACGGACAGGGGGCAATCAGCCCCAGCATTTT. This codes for CASRRTGGNQPQHF.

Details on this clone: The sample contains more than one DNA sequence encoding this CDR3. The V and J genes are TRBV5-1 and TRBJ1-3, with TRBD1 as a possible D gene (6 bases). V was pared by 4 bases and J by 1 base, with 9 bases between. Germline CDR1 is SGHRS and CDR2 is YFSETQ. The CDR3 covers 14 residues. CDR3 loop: CASSLQGSGNTIYF. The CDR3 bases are TGCGCCAGCAGCCTACAGGGATCTGGAAACACCATATATTTT.

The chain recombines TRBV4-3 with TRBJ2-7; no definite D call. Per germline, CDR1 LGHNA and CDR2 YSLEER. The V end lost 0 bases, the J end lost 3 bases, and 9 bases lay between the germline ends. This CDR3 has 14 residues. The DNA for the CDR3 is TGCGCCAGCAGCCAAGATAGTCCAGTCTACGAGCAGTACTTC. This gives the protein CASSQDSPVYEQYF.

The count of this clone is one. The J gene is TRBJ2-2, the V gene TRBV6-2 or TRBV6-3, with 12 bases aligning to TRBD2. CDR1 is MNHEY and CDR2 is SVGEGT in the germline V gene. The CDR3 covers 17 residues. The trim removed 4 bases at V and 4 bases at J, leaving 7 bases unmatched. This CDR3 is CASSSETSGGITGELFF. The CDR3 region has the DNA TGTGCCAGCAGTTCCGAAACTAGCGGGGGGATCACCGGGGAGCTGTTTTTT.

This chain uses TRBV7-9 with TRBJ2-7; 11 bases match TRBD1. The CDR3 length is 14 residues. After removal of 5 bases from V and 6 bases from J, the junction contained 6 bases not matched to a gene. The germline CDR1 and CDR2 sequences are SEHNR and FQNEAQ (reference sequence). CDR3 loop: CASSTAGTGGEQYF. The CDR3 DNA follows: TGTGCCAGCAGCACGGCCGGGACAGGGGGCGAGCAGTACTTC.

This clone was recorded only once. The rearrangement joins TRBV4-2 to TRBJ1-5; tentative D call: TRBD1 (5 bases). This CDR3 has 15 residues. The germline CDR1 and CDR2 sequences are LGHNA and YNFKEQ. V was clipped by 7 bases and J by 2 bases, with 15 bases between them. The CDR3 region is CASNQEGKGNQPQHF. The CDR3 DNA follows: TGTGCCAGCAACCAGGAGGGGAAGGGCAATCAGCCCCAGCATTTT.

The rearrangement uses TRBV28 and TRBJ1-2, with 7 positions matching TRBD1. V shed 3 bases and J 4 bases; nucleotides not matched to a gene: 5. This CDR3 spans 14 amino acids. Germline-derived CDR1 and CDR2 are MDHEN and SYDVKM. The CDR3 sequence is CASSLPGTVYGYTF. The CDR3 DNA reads TGTGCCAGCAGTTTGCCTGGGACAGTCTATGGCTACACCTTC.